The 27 T cell receptor beta chains in this list originate from one sample, sequenced in a study of identifying expanded T cells in peripheral blood. Method: immunoSEQ multiplex PCR; TCRdb's copy keeps in-frame clones and lacks some. Of about 78,000 clones in the sample, approximately 84% were seen once. Material: blood. All receptors come from a person aged 18 to 69 in good health.

The J gene is TRBJ1-2, the V gene TRBV6-1; D is possibly TRBD1 (6 bases). The CDR3 sequence is 13 residues long. CDR1 is MNHNS, CDR2 SASEGT, per germline. V was shortened by 6 bases and J by 2 bases, with 10 bases between the two germline ends. CDR3 DNA: TGTGCCAGCAGCGTACAGGGAAACTATGGCTACACCTTC. Protein: CASSVQGNYGYTF.

This chain joins TRBV27 and TRBJ2-3; 7 nucleotides line up with TRBD2. The CDR3 contains 15 residues. Germline assignment: CDR1 MNHEY and CDR2 SMNVEV (reference sequence). The ends lost 2 bases at V and 3 bases at J; junction bases unmatched: 5. The CDR3 DNA sequence: TGTGCCAGCAGTTTAGTTGGGGGGGAGACAGATACGCAGTATTTT. Translating it yields CASSLVGGETDTQYF.

This CDR3 is CASSAERQYTEAFF. DNA of the CDR3: TGTGCCAGCAGCGCCGAACGACAGTACACTGAAGCTTTCTTT. This chain connects TRBV7-2 to TRBJ1-1; D might be TRBD1 (5 bases). Per the germline V gene, CDR1 is SGHTA and CDR2 is FQGNSA. Trimming stripped 5 bases from V and 3 bases from J, with 13 bases between. The CDR3 covers 14 residues.

V is TRBV18 and J is TRBJ1-1; D uncertain. Germline-derived CDR1 and CDR2 are KGHSH and LQKENI. Trimming shortened V by 4 bases and J by 3 bases, and 9 bases separated the two germline ends. The CDR3 has 13 amino acids. In DNA form, the CDR3 reads TGTGCCAGCTCACGCGATTTAGACACTGAAGCTTTCTTT. Protein: CASSRDLDTEAFF.

The chain employs TRBV2 and TRBJ2-1, with TRBD2 matching over 10 bases. The V and J ends lost 6 bases and 7 bases, in that order; junction bases with no gene match: 9. From germline, CDR1 is SNHLY and CDR2 FYNNEI. The CDR3 covers 15 residues. CDR3 region: CASRVLAGSGNEQFF. CDR3 DNA: TGTGCCAGCAGGGTACTAGCGGGGTCTGGGAATGAGCAGTTCTTC.

V usage is TRBV14 and J usage is TRBJ2-2, with 8 bases matching TRBD2. Germline values: CDR1 SGHDN, CDR2 FVKESK. V lost 0 bases, J lost 5 bases, and 14 bases stayed unmatched. The CDR3 extends over 19 amino acids. CDR3 region: CASSQDDVPGLGGTGELFF. CDR3 in DNA: TGTGCCAGCAGCCAAGATGACGTACCGGGACTAGGAGGGACCGGGGAGCTGTTTTTT. The complete variable domain, with remaining parts taken from reference TRBV14 and TRBJ2-2, reads EAGVTQFPSHSVIEKGQTVTLRCDPISGHDNLYWYRRVMGKEIKFLLHFVKESKQDESGMPNNRFLAERTGGTYSTLKVQPAELEDSGVYFCASSQDDVPGLGGTGELFFGEGSRLTVL.

Here the CDR3 DNA reads TGCGCCAGCAGCCGGGACAGTAACACTGAAGCTTTCTTT. It specifies CASSRDSNTEAFF. This chain links TRBV5-1 with TRBJ1-1; 7 bases line up with TRBD1. Germline V gene lookup returns CDR1 SGHRS and CDR2 YFSETQ. V lost 4 bases to trimming and J lost 2 bases; unmatched junction nucleotides: 2. This CDR3 spans 13 amino acids.

The chain links TRBV2 to TRBJ2-1, with D unresolved. Germline CDR1 SNHLY, CDR2 FYNNEI. The CDR3 covers 12 residues. Trimming stripped 2 bases from V and 5 bases from J, with 4 bases between. In DNA form, the CDR3 reads TGTGCCAGCAGTGAATGGGACAATGAGCAGTTCTTC. It specifies CASSEWDNEQFF.

This clone was observed a single time. The V and J genes are TRBV4-2 and TRBJ2-2; D might be TRBD1 or TRBD2, each matching 5 bases. CDR1 is LGHNA, CDR2 YNFKEQ, per germline. V dropped 3 bases and J dropped 0 bases, with 8 bases sitting between them. The CDR3 is made up of 15 amino acids. The CDR3 DNA is TGTGCCAGCAGCCAGGGGACGTCGAACACCGGGGAGCTGTTTTTT. It codes for CASSQGTSNTGELFF.

The gene calls are TRBV5-5 and TRBJ2-5; D might be TRBD1 (6 bases). V lost 2 bases to trimming and J lost 5 bases, with 16 bases between them. The germline V gene encodes CDR1 SGHKS and CDR2 YYEKEE (reference sequence). The CDR3 is 15 residues long. CDR3 nucleotide sequence: TGTGCCAGCAGCTTAGGCAGGGGTATTTCGGAGACCCAGTACTTC. It specifies CASSLGRGISETQYF.

This clone occurred a few times. The rearrangement joins TRBV5-4 to TRBJ2-7, with 9 bases identical to TRBD2. J was trimmed by 3 bases and V by 7 bases; bases with no gene match: 5. The length of the CDR3 is 13 residues. Looked up from germline, CDR1 is SGHNT and CDR2 is YYREEE (reference sequence). The CDR3 protein is CASGASGNYEQYF. CDR3 coding DNA: TGTGCCAGCGGGGCTAGCGGGAACTACGAGCAGTACTTC.

The chain links TRBV4-3 to TRBJ2-3; 8 nucleotides align to TRBD2. From germline, CDR1 is LGHNA and CDR2 YSLEER. V lost 2 bases to trimming and J lost 4 bases; unmatched junction nucleotides: 8. The CDR3 runs 16 residues. The CDR3, as DNA: TGCGCCAGCAGCCAAAGTTGGAGCGGGAGACCAGATACGCAGTATTTT. Encoded protein: CASSQSWSGRPDTQYF.

The chain links TRBV7-2 to TRBJ2-2; TRBD2 is a possible D gene (5 bases). CDR1 and CDR2 (germline): SGHTA, FQGNSA. The ends were cut back, 1 base at V and 7 bases at J, with 7 bases in the middle. This CDR3 spans 13 amino acids. This CDR3 reads CASSLVRDGELFF. The CDR3 DNA reads as TGTGCCAGCAGCTTAGTTCGGGACGGGGAGCTGTTTTTT.

The chain carries TRBV5-4 and TRBJ2-7, with TRBD2 matching 11 bases. CDR3 length: 14 residues. Per the germline V gene, CDR1 is SGHNT and CDR2 is YYREEE (reference sequence). V was clipped by 3 bases and J by 11 bases; unmatched bases: 10. The CDR3 is CASSSGVAGGPEYF. The CDR3 DNA sequence: TGTGCCAGCAGCTCCGGGGTAGCGGGAGGGCCTGAGTACTTC. The whole variable domain, remainder taken from reference TRBV5-4 and TRBJ2-7, is ETGVTQSPTHLIKTRGQQVTLRCSSQSGHNTVSWYQQALGQGPQFIFQYYREEENGRGNFPPRFSGLQFPNYSSELNVNALELDDSALYLCASSSGVAGGPEYFGPGTRLTVT.

This clone was counted between two and nine times. The chain combines TRBV7-9 with TRBJ2-3, with no clear D. V was clipped by 5 bases and J by 11 bases, with 2 bases between them. Germline V gives CDR1 SEHNR, CDR2 FQNEAQ (reference sequence). The CDR3 consists of 8 residues. In DNA, the CDR3 is TGTGCCAGCAGCCGGCAGTATTTT. Its protein is CASSRQYF.

The V and J genes are TRBV6-1 and TRBJ2-5; D not certain. The V and J ends lost 5 bases and 5 bases respectively, with 6 bases between them. From germline, CDR1 is MNHNS and CDR2 SASEGT. The CDR3 extends over 11 amino acids. CDR3 amino acids: CASSIAETQYF. The DNA for the CDR3 is TGTGCCAGCAGTATAGCTGAGACCCAGTACTTC.

The chain joins TRBV14 to TRBJ2-3; 13 positions match TRBD2. The CDR3 contains 16 residues. CDR1 and CDR2 (germline): SGHDN, FVKESK. With V trimmed by 4 bases and J by 5 bases, 6 bases remained unmatched. Here the CDR3 reads CASSLRTSGRGDTQYF. CDR3 in DNA: TGTGCCAGCAGCCTACGGACTAGCGGGAGAGGAGATACGCAGTATTTT. The whole variable domain, filled in from reference TRBV14 and TRBJ2-3, reads EAGVTQFPSHSVIEKGQTVTLRCDPISGHDNLYWYRRVMGKEIKFLLHFVKESKQDESGMPNNRFLAERTGGTYSTLKVQPAELEDSGVYFCASSLRTSGRGDTQYFGPGTRLTVL.

J is TRBJ1-4 and V is TRBV2, with TRBD1 matching 7 bases. The germline gives CDR1 SNHLY, CDR2 FYNNEI. The CDR3 covers 14 residues. V lost 6 bases, J lost 7 bases, and 8 bases stayed unmatched. CDR3 nucleotides: TGTGCCAGCAGGGTAGGACAGGAGGGTGAAAAACTGTTTTTT. Amino acid sequence: CASRVGQEGEKLFF.

This chain uses TRBV6-5 with TRBJ1-2; D not resolved. Trimming took off 2 bases at V and 2 bases at J, with 12 bases between the two ends. Germline V lookup: CDR1 MNHEY, CDR2 SVGAGI. The CDR3 consists of 15 residues. Written as DNA, the CDR3 is TGTGCCAGCAGTTACACGGAACGGACCAACTATGGCTACACCTTC. Translated: CASSYTERTNYGYTF.

The chain couples TRBV7-9 to TRBJ2-4, with a possible D match to TRBD1 (5 bases). The CDR3 has 12 amino acids. V lost 0 bases, J lost 16 bases, and 13 bases lay in between. Germline CDR1 reads SEHNR; CDR2 reads FQNEAQ (reference sequence). The DNA for the CDR3 is TGTGCCAGCAGCTTAGCTGGGGTTGGACAATACTTC. This sequence encodes CASSLAGVGQYF.

This chain uses TRBV29-1 with TRBJ1-3; 9 bases agree with TRBD1. Germline assignment: CDR1 SQVTM and CDR2 ANQGSEA. CDR3 length: 16 amino acids. After removal of 7 bases from V and 2 bases from J, the junction contained 12 bases not matched to a gene. CDR3 nucleotides: TGCAGCGCGACCCGGGGACAGGGACAGGCTGGAAACACCATATATTTT. The encoded protein is CSATRGQGQAGNTIYF. Looking up the rest from reference TRBV29-1 and TRBJ1-3 gives the full variable domain: SAVISQKPSRDICQRGTSLTIQCQVDSQVTMMFWYRQQPGQSLTLIATANQGSEATYESGFVIDKFPISRPNLTFSTLTVSNMSPEDSSIYLCSATRGQGQAGNTIYFGEGSWLTVV.

The sample holds a few counts of this clone. V and J are TRBV4-3 and TRBJ2-2, with 14 bases identical to TRBD2. The V and J ends lost 0 bases and 6 bases, in that order; junction bases with no gene match: 9. Germline V gives CDR1 LGHNA, CDR2 YSLEER. The CDR3 is made up of 19 amino acids. The CDR3 region has the DNA TGCGCCAGCAGCCAAGAATACTCGGGACTAGCGGGAGTTTCCGGGGAGCTGTTTTTT. Its protein is CASSQEYSGLAGVSGELFF.

J is TRBJ1-1 and V is TRBV27; no clear D gene. The CDR3 extends over 15 amino acids. Germline V gene lookup returns CDR1 MNHEY and CDR2 SMNVEV (reference sequence). Trimming removed 5 bases at V and 4 bases at J, with 17 bases between. The CDR3 is CASSVSGGLGTEAFF. CDR3 nucleotides: TGTGCCAGCAGTGTCTCAGGAGGGCTCGGCACTGAAGCTTTCTTT.

This clone was seen a handful of times. This sequence joins TRBV7-2 and TRBJ1-1; D gene ambiguous. This CDR3 contains 13 residues. Trimming removed 3 bases from V and 4 bases from J, with 9 bases in between. The germline V gene has CDR1 SGHTA and CDR2 FQGNSA. As DNA, the CDR3 is TGTGCCAGCAGCTTGAGGGTGGGCACTGAAGCTTTCTTT. As protein: CASSLRVGTEAFF.

This chain connects TRBV28 to TRBJ2-2, with 10 nucleotides matching TRBD2. This CDR3 contains 17 residues. Trimming at V came to 7 bases and at J to 1 base, leaving 9 bases not matched to a gene. Germline V gene data show CDR1 as MDHEN and CDR2 as SYDVKM. The CDR3 loop reads CASINRLAGGNTGELFF. The CDR3 DNA is TGTGCCAGCATCAATAGATTAGCGGGAGGGAACACCGGGGAGCTGTTTTTT. Looking up the rest from reference TRBV28 and TRBJ2-2 gives the full variable domain: DVKVTQSSRYLVKRTGEKVFLECVQDMDHENMFWYRQDPGLGLRLIYFSYDVKMKEKGDIPEGYSVSREKKERFSLILESASTNQTSMYLCASINRLAGGNTGELFFGEGSRLTVL.

J is TRBJ1-2 and V is TRBV7-2; unclear D gene. The CDR3 runs 16 residues. V was pared by 1 base and J by 6 bases, with 18 bases between. Germline lookup yields CDR1 SGHTA and CDR2 FQGNSA. CDR3 amino acids: CASSLGLGEDKHGYTF. CDR3 coding DNA: TGTGCCAGCAGCTTAGGCCTTGGGGAGGATAAACATGGCTACACCTTC. The full variable domain, with the rest looked up from reference TRBV7-2 and TRBJ1-2, is GAGVSQSPSNKVTEKGKDVELRCDPISGHTALYWYRQSLGQGLEFLIYFQGNSAPDKSGLPSDRFSAERTGGSVSTLTIQRTQQEDSAVYLCASSLGLGEDKHGYTFGSGTRLTVV.

V gene TRBV29-1 combines with J gene TRBJ2-3; TRBD2 agrees at 14 bases. The CDR3 has 16 residues. Germline-derived CDR1 and CDR2 are SQVTM and ANQGSEA. The V and J ends lost 6 bases and 0 bases, in that order; junction bases with no gene match: 5. CDR3: CSVTGLAGVSTDTQYF. CDR3 DNA sequence: TGCAGCGTCACGGGACTAGCGGGAGTCAGCACAGATACGCAGTATTTT.